This T cell receptor beta chain is from a study of OX40 agonist ivuxolimab in advanced cancers. Germline V gene lookup returns CDR1 MNHEY and CDR2 SVGAGI. V dropped 0 bases and J dropped 3; count of bases not matched to a gene: 7. This CDR3 contains 16 residues. Repertoires were generated with immunoSEQ multiplex PCR, while TCRdb's copy carries only in-frame clones and drops some. The sample includes 86,000 or so clones, 92% of them seen just once. This clone was seen only once. The rearrangement uses TRBV6-5 and TRBJ2-7; TRBD2 aligns across 8 bases. This specimen consisted of CD4+ or CD8+ T cells sorted from blood, obtained in a trial of the OX40 agonist ivuxolimab. The sequence was collected from an adult with an advanced solid tumor such as melanoma, head and neck, liver or kidney cancer. CDR3 residues: CASSYSSSGSFYEQYF. Here the CDR3 DNA reads TGTGCCAGCAGTTACTCCTCTAGCGGGTCCTTCTACGAGCAGTACTTC.